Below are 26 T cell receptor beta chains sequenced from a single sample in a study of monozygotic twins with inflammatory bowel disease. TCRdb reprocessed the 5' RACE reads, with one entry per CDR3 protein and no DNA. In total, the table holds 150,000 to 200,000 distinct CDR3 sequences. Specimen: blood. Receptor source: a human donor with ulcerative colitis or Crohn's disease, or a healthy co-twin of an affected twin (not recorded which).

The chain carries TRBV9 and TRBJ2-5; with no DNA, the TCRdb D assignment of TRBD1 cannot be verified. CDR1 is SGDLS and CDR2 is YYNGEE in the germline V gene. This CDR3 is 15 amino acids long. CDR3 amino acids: CASSTLTGNQETQYF.

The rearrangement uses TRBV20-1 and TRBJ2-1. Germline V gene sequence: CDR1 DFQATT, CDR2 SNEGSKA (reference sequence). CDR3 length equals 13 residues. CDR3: CSAQTTSYNEQFF.

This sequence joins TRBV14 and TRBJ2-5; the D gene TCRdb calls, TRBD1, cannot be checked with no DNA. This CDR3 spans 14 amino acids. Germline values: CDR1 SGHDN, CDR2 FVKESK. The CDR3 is CASSSRDSQETQYF.

The CDR3 sequence: CSVEAGGSSYNEQFF. The chain has TRBV29-1 and TRBJ2-1; the TCRdb D gene call, TRBD2, has no DNA to confirm it. CDR3 length: 15 residues. Germline CDR1 SQVTM, CDR2 ANQGSEA.

The CDR3 is CASSYLAGAYNEQFF. The chain has TRBV6-2 or TRBV6-3 and TRBJ2-1; there is no DNA to check the TCRdb D call of TRBD2. The CDR3 is made up of 15 amino acids. Germline CDR1 MNHEY, CDR2 SVGEGT.

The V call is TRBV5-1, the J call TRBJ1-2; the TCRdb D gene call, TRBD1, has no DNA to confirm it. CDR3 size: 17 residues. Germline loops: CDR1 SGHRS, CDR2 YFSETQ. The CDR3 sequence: CASSSGTGLNLYYGYTF.

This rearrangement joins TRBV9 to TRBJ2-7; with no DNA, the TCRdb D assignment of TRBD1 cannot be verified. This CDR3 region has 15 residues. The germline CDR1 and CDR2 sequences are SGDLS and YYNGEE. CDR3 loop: CASSVEPSGGGEQYF.

This chain's CDR3 is CASSLRTYTEAFF. J is TRBJ1-1 and V is TRBV27; TCRdb gives TRBD1 as the D gene, but with no DNA this cannot be confirmed. The CDR3 contains 13 residues. The germline V gene has CDR1 MNHEY and CDR2 SMNVEV (reference sequence).

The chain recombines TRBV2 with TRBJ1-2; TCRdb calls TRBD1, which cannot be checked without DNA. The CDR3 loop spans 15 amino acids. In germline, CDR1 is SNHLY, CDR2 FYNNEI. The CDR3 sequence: CASSERSTGNIGYTF.

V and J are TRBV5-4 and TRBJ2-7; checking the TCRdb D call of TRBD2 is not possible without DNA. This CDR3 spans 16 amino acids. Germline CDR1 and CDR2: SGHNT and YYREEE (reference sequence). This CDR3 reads CASSQAMGLDTYEQYF.

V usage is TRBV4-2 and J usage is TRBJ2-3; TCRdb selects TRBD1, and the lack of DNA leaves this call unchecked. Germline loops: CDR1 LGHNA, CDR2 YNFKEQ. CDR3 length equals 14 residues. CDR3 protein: CASSQEQGTDTQYF.

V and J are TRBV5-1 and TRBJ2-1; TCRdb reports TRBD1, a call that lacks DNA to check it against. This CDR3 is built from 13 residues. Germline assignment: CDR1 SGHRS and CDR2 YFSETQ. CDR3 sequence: CASIGTGVNEQFF.

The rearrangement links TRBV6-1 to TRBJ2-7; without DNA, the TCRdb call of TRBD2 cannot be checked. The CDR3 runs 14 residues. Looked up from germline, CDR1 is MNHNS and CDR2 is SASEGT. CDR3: CASSPRLLSYEQYF.

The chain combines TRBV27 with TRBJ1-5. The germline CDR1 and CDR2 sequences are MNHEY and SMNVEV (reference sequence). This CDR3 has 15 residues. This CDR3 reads CASSISTLGGQPQHF.

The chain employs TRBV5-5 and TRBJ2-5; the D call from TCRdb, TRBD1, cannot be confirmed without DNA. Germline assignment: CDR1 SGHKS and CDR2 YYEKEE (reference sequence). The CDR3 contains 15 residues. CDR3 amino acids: CASTSGQTRQETQYF.

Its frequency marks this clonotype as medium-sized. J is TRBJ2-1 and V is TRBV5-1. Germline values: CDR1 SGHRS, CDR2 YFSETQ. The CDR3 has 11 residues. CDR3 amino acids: CASSDSNEQFF.

CDR3 residues: CATKTSGREQETQYF. The gene calls are TRBV28 and TRBJ2-5; the TRBD2 assignment by TCRdb is unverifiable without DNA. Germline-derived CDR1 and CDR2 are MDHEN and SYDVKM. This CDR3 is built from 15 residues.

This chain's CDR3 is CASSLWEGSVMNSGTSEDTQYF. V gene TRBV28 combines with J gene TRBJ2-3; the D gene TCRdb calls, TRBD2, cannot be checked with no DNA. This CDR3 region has 22 residues. Germline assignment: CDR1 MDHEN and CDR2 SYDVKM.

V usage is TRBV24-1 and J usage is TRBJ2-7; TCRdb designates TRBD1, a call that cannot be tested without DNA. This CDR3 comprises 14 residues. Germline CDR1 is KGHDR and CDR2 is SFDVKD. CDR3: CATSGRANTYEQYF.

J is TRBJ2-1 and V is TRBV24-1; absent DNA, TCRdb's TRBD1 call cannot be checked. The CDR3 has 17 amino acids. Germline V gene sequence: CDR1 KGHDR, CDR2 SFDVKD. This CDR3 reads CATSFSGTGAHYNEQFF.

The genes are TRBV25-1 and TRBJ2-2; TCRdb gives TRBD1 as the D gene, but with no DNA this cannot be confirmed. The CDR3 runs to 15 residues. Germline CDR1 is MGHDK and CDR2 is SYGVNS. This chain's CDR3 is CASSGPRAGGFELFF.

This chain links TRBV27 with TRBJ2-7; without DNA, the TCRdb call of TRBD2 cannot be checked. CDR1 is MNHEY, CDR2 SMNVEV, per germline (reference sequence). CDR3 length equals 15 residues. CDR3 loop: CASSPGLAGIYEQYF.

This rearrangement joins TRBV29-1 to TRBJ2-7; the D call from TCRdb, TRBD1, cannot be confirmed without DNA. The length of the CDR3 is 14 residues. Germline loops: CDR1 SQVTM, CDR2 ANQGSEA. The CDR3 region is CSVDPGTGVSEQYF.

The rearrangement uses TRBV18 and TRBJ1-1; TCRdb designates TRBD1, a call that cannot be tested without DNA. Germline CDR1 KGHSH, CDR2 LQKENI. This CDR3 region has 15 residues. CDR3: CASSPGQGRNTEAFF.

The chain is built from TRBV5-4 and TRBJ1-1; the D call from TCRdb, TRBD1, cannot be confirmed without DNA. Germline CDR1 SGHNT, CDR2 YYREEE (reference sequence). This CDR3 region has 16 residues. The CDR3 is CASSPRHRAEGGEAFF.

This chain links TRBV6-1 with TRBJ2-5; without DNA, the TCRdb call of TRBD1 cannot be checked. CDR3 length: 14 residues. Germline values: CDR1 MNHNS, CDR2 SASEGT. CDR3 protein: CASSERGGDETQYF.